This T cell receptor beta chain was identified in a study of Graves' ophthalmopathy and Graves' hyperthyroidism. Researchers took RNA transcripts and amplified TCR beta CDR3 regions from them. HTBI primers were used in a first-round RT-PCR, which preceded a second-round multiplex PCR. A single record per CDR3 protein comes from TCRdb applying MiXCR to the multiplex PCR reads. Among over a million distinct CDR3 sequences listed, 36% were seen once. In its sample, this clonotype was seen a few times. Sequenced sample: peripheral blood or thyroid tissue (not recorded which). This sequence originates from an adult man with Graves' hyperthyroidism.

The CDR3 coding sequence is TGTGCCAGCAGTCAGGGGGCAAAGACCCAGTACTTC. It yields the protein CASSQGAKTQYF. This sequence joins TRBV2 and TRBJ2-5; TRBD1 matches 8 bases. Looked up from germline, CDR1 is SNHLY and CDR2 is FYNNEI. This CDR3 spans 12 amino acids. V lost 5 bases, J lost 6 bases, and 2 bases stayed unmatched.